The 29 T cell receptor beta chains presented below share a single source sample, sequenced in a study of blood T cell repertoires in COVID-19. Assay: immunoSEQ multiplex PCR; the TCRdb copy retains only in-frame clones and omits some. Of 200,000 to 250,000 clones in the sample, 85% were seen once. Sequencing was performed on PBMCs or T cells enriched from blood (not recorded which). Source of these receptors: a man in his forties who had recovered from COVID-19.

The V and J genes are TRBV6-5 and TRBJ1-2, with D tentatively TRBD1 (5 bases). From germline, CDR1 is MNHEY and CDR2 SVGAGI. Trimming left V 2 bases short and J 2 bases short, with 12 bases between. The CDR3 totals 15 residues. CDR3 sequence (DNA): TGTGCCAGCAGTTACGGGCAAGGGGCCAACTATGGCTACACCTTC. This codes for CASSYGQGANYGYTF.

This clone was seen ten or more times. The same CDR3 arises from other DNA sequences in this sample as well. The genes are TRBV25-1 and TRBJ1-4; D remains ambiguous. Germline CDR1 reads MGHDK; CDR2 reads SYGVNS. The CDR3 is 14 amino acids. V lost 2 bases to trimming and J lost 7 bases, with 11 bases between them. The CDR3 coding sequence is TGTGCCAGCAGTGAAGCGGGGAGCGGTGAAAAACTGTTTTTT. Its translation is CASSEAGSGEKLFF. Full variable domain (remainder filled in from reference TRBV25-1 and TRBJ1-4): EADIYQTPRYLVIGTGKKITLECSQTMGHDKMYWYQQDPGMELHLIHYSYGVNSTEKGDLSSESTVSRIRTEHFPLTLESARPSHTSQYLCASSEAGSGEKLFFGSGTQLSVL.

This rearrangement joins TRBV6-5 to TRBJ2-5; 9 bases are a match to TRBD1. CDR1 MNHEY and CDR2 SVGAGI come from the germline V gene. V shed 5 bases and J 5 bases; nucleotides not matched to a gene: 3. The CDR3 covers 13 residues. The CDR3 reads CASSPGTGETQYF. As DNA, the CDR3 is TGTGCCAGCAGTCCCGGGACAGGGGAGACCCAGTACTTC.

This chain links TRBV5-1 with TRBJ2-7; 8 bases fit TRBD1. The CDR3 has 16 residues. CDR1 and CDR2 (germline): SGHRS, YFSETQ. V was clipped by 5 bases and J by 3 bases; unmatched bases: 13. The CDR3 sequence: CASRDGTGDLSYEQYF. Written as DNA, the CDR3 is TGCGCCAGCAGAGACGGGACAGGCGATCTGAGCTACGAGCAGTACTTC.

This clone was seen once. This sequence joins TRBV12-5 and TRBJ2-7; 8 bases agree with TRBD2. J was trimmed by 1 base and V by 6 bases; bases with no gene match: 8. CDR1 is LGHNT and CDR2 is FRNRAP in the germline V gene. The CDR3 has 15 residues. The CDR3 DNA sequence: TGTGCTAGTGGGATGGGACTAGGGAAGTCCTACGAGCAGTACTTC. Its translation is CASGMGLGKSYEQYF.

This rearrangement joins TRBV4-3 to TRBJ2-1; 12 bases are a match to TRBD2. Looked up from germline, CDR1 is LGHNA and CDR2 is YSLEER. V shed 3 bases and J 4 bases; nucleotides not matched to a gene: 7. The CDR3 loop spans 17 amino acids. In DNA, the CDR3 is TGCGCCAGCAGCCAGACCAGGACTAGCGGGGCGTACAATGAGCAGTTCTTC. Translated: CASSQTRTSGAYNEQFF.

This chain connects TRBV7-8 to TRBJ2-1; 10 nucleotides agree with TRBD2. This CDR3 has 17 residues. J gave up 3 bases and V 5 bases, and 10 bases lay outside the gene matches. Germline CDR1 and CDR2: SGHVS and FQNEAQ. Written as DNA, the CDR3 is TGTGCCAGCAGCCCTAGGGCTAGCGGGAGCATCTACAATGAGCAGTTCTTC. Residues: CASSPRASGSIYNEQFF.

The rearrangement uses TRBV24-1 and TRBJ2-7; 8 bases are a match to TRBD1. Germline CDR1 is KGHDR and CDR2 is SFDVKD. V lost 5 bases to trimming and J lost 6 bases; unmatched junction nucleotides: 5. This CDR3 has 13 amino acids. The DNA of the CDR3 is TGTGCCACCAGTGTCGGACAGGGTGGCGAGCAGTACTTC. This sequence encodes CATSVGQGGEQYF.

The sample holds one count of this clone. The chain has TRBV6-5 and TRBJ2-2; TRBD2 aligns across 7 bases. Germline values: CDR1 MNHEY, CDR2 SVGAGI. J was trimmed by 4 bases and V by 4 bases; bases with no gene match: 6. CDR3 size: 15 residues. CDR3 loop: CASSSSGTTTGELFF. The DNA for the CDR3 is TGTGCCAGCAGTTCTAGCGGAACTACCACCGGGGAGCTGTTTTTT.

This clone came up once. This chain uses TRBV5-1 with TRBJ2-1; a weak D match, TRBD2 (5 bases). Germline loops: CDR1 SGHRS, CDR2 YFSETQ. V lost 0 bases and J 0 bases, leaving 10 bases between the germline ends. CDR3 length: 16 residues. This chain's CDR3 is CASSLEAAISYNEQFF. The CDR3 DNA reads as TGCGCCAGCAGCTTGGAAGCGGCGATCTCCTACAATGAGCAGTTCTTC.

The chain couples TRBV27 to TRBJ2-7, with D tentatively TRBD2 (7 bases). Germline CDR1 reads MNHEY; CDR2 reads SMNVEV (reference sequence). The CDR3 covers 15 residues. Trimming took off 1 base at V and 3 bases at J, with 13 bases between the two ends. CDR3 region: CASSLLGGADYEQYF. For the CDR3, the DNA is TGTGCCAGCAGTTTATTGGGGGGGGCGGACTACGAGCAGTACTTC.

This sequence joins TRBV19 and TRBJ2-7; TRBD1 aligns across 10 bases. This CDR3 contains 14 residues. V trimming: 10 bases; J trimming: 5 bases; junction bases outside the gene matches: 11. Germline CDR1 and CDR2: LNHDA and SQIVND (reference sequence). CDR3 sequence (DNA): TGTGCCACCCATCGGGACAGGGGCGGCAACGAGCAGTACTTC. Translated: CATHRDRGGNEQYF. Combining the CDR3 with reference TRBV19 and TRBJ2-7 gives the whole variable domain DGGITQSPKYLFRKEGQNVTLSCEQNLNHDAMYWYRQDPGQGLRLIYYSQIVNDFQKGDIAEGYSVSREKKESFPLTVTSAQKNPTAFYLCATHRDRGGNEQYFGPGTRLTVT.

This clone was seen only once. The V and J genes are TRBV15 and TRBJ2-7; possible D gene TRBD1, 5 bases. Germline V gene lookup returns CDR1 LNHNV and CDR2 YYDKDF (reference sequence). This CDR3 has 18 amino acids. Trimming removed 0 bases from V and 3 bases from J, with 21 bases in between. CDR3 sequence: CATSRDYTGVDRHYEQYF. The CDR3 region has the DNA TGTGCCACCAGCAGAGATTACACCGGAGTTGACAGACACTACGAGCAGTACTTC. Looking up the rest from reference TRBV15 and TRBJ2-7 gives the full variable domain: DAMVIQNPRYQVTQFGKPVTLSCSQTLNHNVMYWYQQKSSQAPKLLFHYYDKDFNNEADTPDNFQSRRPNTSFCFLDIRSPGLGDTAMYLCATSRDYTGVDRHYEQYFGPGTRLTVT.

The chain carries TRBV18 and TRBJ1-4, with 9 bases matching TRBD1. Germline V gene data show CDR1 as KGHSH and CDR2 as LQKENI. V lost 3 bases to trimming and J lost 8 bases; unmatched junction nucleotides: 4. The CDR3 is made up of 14 amino acids. The CDR3 spells CASSPDRGWEKLFF. CDR3 sequence (DNA): TGTGCCAGCTCACCGGACAGGGGATGGGAAAAACTGTTTTTT. Full variable domain (remainder filled in from reference TRBV18 and TRBJ1-4): NAGVMQNPRHLVRRRGQEARLRCSPMKGHSHVYWYRQLPEEGLKFMVYLQKENIIDESGMPKERFSAEFPKEGPSILRIQQVVRGDSAAYFCASSPDRGWEKLFFGSGTQLSVL.

The rearrangement uses TRBV9 and TRBJ2-2; possible D gene TRBD2, 6 bases. Trimming took off 5 bases at V and 6 bases at J, with 20 bases between the two ends. The CDR3 covers 16 residues. Germline assignment: CDR1 SGDLS and CDR2 YYNGEE. CDR3 residues: CASSERGRDVSGELFF. The DNA of the CDR3 is TGTGCCAGCAGTGAGAGAGGGCGGGATGTATCCGGGGAGCTGTTTTTT.

The chain joins TRBV28 to TRBJ1-1; D might be TRBD1 (5 bases). Trimming removed 2 bases from V and 1 base from J, with 5 bases in between. CDR1 and CDR2 from the germline V gene are MDHEN and SYDVKM. CDR3 length equals 13 residues. The CDR3 spells CASSLRGNTEAFF. The CDR3 DNA is TGTGCCAGCAGTTTAAGGGGGAACACTGAAGCTTTCTTT.

CDR3 loop: CASSSGTSADTQYF. The CDR3 DNA sequence: TGTGCCAGCAGTTCGGGGACTAGCGCAGATACGCAGTATTTT. The V gene is TRBV11-3, the J gene TRBJ2-3; 10 bases are shared with TRBD2. Per germline, CDR1 SGHNT and CDR2 YENEEA. Trimming at V came to 6 bases and at J to 4 bases, leaving 4 bases not matched to a gene. The CDR3 consists of 14 residues. Using reference TRBV11-3 and TRBJ2-3 for the parts outside the CDR3, the full variable domain is EAGVVQSPRYKIIEKKQPVAFWCNPISGHNTLYWYLQNLGQGPELLIRYENEEAVDDSQLPKDRFSAERLKGVDSTLKIQPAELGDSAVYLCASSSGTSADTQYFGPGTRLTVL.

V gene TRBV18 combines with J gene TRBJ2-2; 9 bases map to TRBD2. This CDR3 has 15 residues. The germline V gene encodes CDR1 KGHSH and CDR2 LQKENI. The junction had 2 bases not matched to a gene; V was cut back by 3 bases and J by 3 bases. Written as DNA, the CDR3 is TGTGCCAGCTCACCGGCTAGCGGGGACACCGGGGAGCTGTTTTTT. Amino acid sequence: CASSPASGDTGELFF.

The rearrangement joins TRBV18 to TRBJ2-5; 10 bases are a match to TRBD1. Trimming cost V 2 bases and J 4 bases; bases outside gene matches: 7. The CDR3 has 16 amino acids. Germline V gene lookup returns CDR1 KGHSH and CDR2 LQKENI. The CDR3 reads CASSPIGQGVRETQYF. The CDR3 DNA follows: TGTGCCAGCTCACCAATCGGACAGGGGGTACGAGAGACCCAGTACTTC.

J is TRBJ1-5 and V is TRBV7-2; 7 nucleotides match TRBD1. This CDR3 spans 13 amino acids. The junction had 2 bases not matched to a gene; V was cut back by 7 bases and J by 2 bases. Germline V gives CDR1 SGHTA, CDR2 FQGNSA. This CDR3 is CASTTGGNQPQHF. The CDR3 bases are TGTGCCAGCACCACAGGGGGCAATCAGCCCCAGCATTTT.

The chain links TRBV6-5 to TRBJ2-2; weak D call: TRBD1 (6 bases). The length of the CDR3 is 13 residues. Trimming removed 6 bases at V and 6 bases at J, with 11 bases between. Germline loops: CDR1 MNHEY, CDR2 SVGAGI. The CDR3 DNA reads TGTGCCAGCAGCCTGCAGGGGCCCGGGGAGCTGTTTTTT. This sequence encodes CASSLQGPGELFF.

This chain connects TRBV30 to TRBJ1-4, with 7 bases aligning to TRBD1. Looked up from germline, CDR1 is GTSNPN and CDR2 is SVGIG (reference sequence). CDR3 length equals 15 residues. J lost 8 bases, V lost 8 bases, and 17 bases had no gene match. The CDR3 is CAGGGTGARGEKLFF. The DNA of the CDR3 is TGTGCCGGTGGGGGTACAGGGGCCCGGGGGGAAAAACTGTTTTTT. Complete variable domain (other parts from reference TRBV30 and TRBJ1-4): SQTIHQWPATLVQPVGSPLSLECTVEGTSNPNLYWYRQAAGRGLQLLFYSVGIGQISSEVPQNLSASRPQDRQFILSSKKLLLSDSGFYLCAGGGTGARGEKLFFGSGTQLSVL.

The genes are TRBV5-6 and TRBJ2-3; tentative D call: TRBD2 (7 bases). Trimming cost V 6 bases and J 5 bases, with 19 bases left between them. This CDR3 is built from 15 residues. The germline V gene has CDR1 SGHDT and CDR2 YYEEEE. The CDR3 nucleotides read TGTGCCAGCATCGCGAAGGGGGAGGGCAAAGATACGCAGTATTTT. Encoded protein: CASIAKGEGKDTQYF.

V and J are TRBV6-5 and TRBJ1-1; a weak D match, TRBD1 (6 bases). CDR1 is MNHEY and CDR2 is SVGAGI in the germline V gene. V was pared by 6 bases and J by 7 bases, with 15 bases between. There are 13 residues in the CDR3. The CDR3 loop is CASSRPGVGEAFF. The CDR3 nucleotides read TGTGCCAGCAGCCGACCAGGGGTGGGTGAAGCTTTCTTT.

The chain uses TRBV2 and TRBJ1-1; TRBD1 matches at 9 bases. This CDR3 is 15 amino acids long. V gave up 6 bases and J gave up 3 bases; unmatched junction bases: 8. From germline, CDR1 is SNHLY and CDR2 FYNNEI. The CDR3 DNA is TGTGCCAGCAGCTCGACAGGGGGGACGGACACTGAAGCTTTCTTT. Amino acids: CASSSTGGTDTEAFF.

The chain has TRBV15 and TRBJ2-7; a possible D gene is TRBD2 (5 bases). V was clipped by 4 bases and J by 7 bases, with 14 bases between them. The CDR3 spans 13 residues. The V gene's germline CDR1 is LNHNV and CDR2 YYDKDF (reference sequence). CDR3 DNA sequence: TGTGCCACCAGCACTTTCGAGACGGGGGAGCAGTACTTC. Protein sequence: CATSTFETGEQYF.

There are a few counts of this clone. The chain links TRBV6-1 to TRBJ2-1; perhaps TRBD2 as D (6 bases). This CDR3 contains 15 residues. Germline V gene lookup returns CDR1 MNHNS and CDR2 SASEGT. Deletions cut 3 bases from V and 2 bases from J, with 11 bases between. The CDR3 region is CASSEQGLPYNEQFF. CDR3 bases: TGTGCCAGCAGTGAGCAGGGACTGCCCTACAATGAGCAGTTCTTC.

The chain employs TRBV7-6 and TRBJ2-1; 7 positions agree with TRBD1. Trimming at V came to 1 base and at J to 7 bases, leaving 4 bases not matched to a gene. The CDR3 is made up of 14 amino acids. Germline assignment: CDR1 SGHVS and CDR2 FNYEAQ. DNA of the CDR3: TGTGCCAGCAGCTTAGGGCAGGGGGTAAATGAGCAGTTCTTC. Its protein is CASSLGQGVNEQFF.

The CDR3 DNA is TGTGCCAGGTTTGCGGACGGAGGAGATCAGCCCCAGCATTTT. Translation: CARFADGGDQPQHF. The chain joins TRBV7-9 to TRBJ1-5, with unresolved D. The CDR3 totals 14 residues. Between the trimmed V and J ends, which lost 9 bases and 5 bases, there was a span of 17 bases. Looked up from germline, CDR1 is SEHNR and CDR2 is FQNEAQ (reference sequence).